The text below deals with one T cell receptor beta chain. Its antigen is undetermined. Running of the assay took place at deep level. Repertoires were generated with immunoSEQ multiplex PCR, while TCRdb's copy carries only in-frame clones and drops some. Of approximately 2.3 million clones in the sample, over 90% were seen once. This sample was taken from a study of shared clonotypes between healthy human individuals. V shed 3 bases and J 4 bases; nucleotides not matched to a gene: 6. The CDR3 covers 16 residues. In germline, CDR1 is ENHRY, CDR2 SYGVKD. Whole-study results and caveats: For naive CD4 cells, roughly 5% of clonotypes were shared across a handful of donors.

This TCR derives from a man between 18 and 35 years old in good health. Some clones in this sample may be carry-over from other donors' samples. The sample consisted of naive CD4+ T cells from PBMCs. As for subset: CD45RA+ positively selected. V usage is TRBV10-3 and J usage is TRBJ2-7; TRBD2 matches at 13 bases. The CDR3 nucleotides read TGTGCCATCAGTGATTTTGGACTAGCGGGAGCGTACGAGCAGTACTTC. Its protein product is CAISDFGLAGAYEQYF.